Presented here are 30 T cell receptor beta chains from one specimen sequenced in a study of identical twins. One entry per CDR3 protein results from TCRdb running MiXCR on the 5' RACE reads. Among some 270,000 distinct CDR3 sequences listed, around 8.8% were seen once. These data are also associated with another study on yellow fever vaccine responses in identical twins.

The specimen was CD8+ T cells sorted from blood. All receptors come from a woman between 18 and 30 years old in good health.

The V call is TRBV28, the J call TRBJ2-7, with D possibly matching TRBD1 (6 bases). Germline CDR1 and CDR2: MDHEN and SYDVKM. The V end was cut by 5 bases, the J end by 3 bases, with 23 bases between. The CDR3 sequence is 17 residues long. The CDR3, as DNA: TGTGCCAGCAGTCCCTTAAGGGGGTTTATAGATAGCTACGAGCAGTACTTC. Translating gives CASSPLRGFIDSYEQYF.

The chain couples TRBV6-4 to TRBJ2-7; a weak D match, TRBD2 (5 bases). The CDR3 is 13 residues long. Trimming took 8 bases from V and 3 from J, leaving 14 bases between them. CDR1 is MRHNA, CDR2 SNTAGT, per germline. The CDR3 reads CASAPAESYEQYF. The DNA for the CDR3 is TGTGCCAGCGCTCCAGCGGAGAGCTACGAGCAGTACTTC.

The table lists this clonotype with many counts. This chain joins TRBV12-3 or TRBV12-4 and TRBJ2-7; D may be TRBD1 or TRBD2 (5 bases each). The V end lost 5 bases, the J end lost 3 bases, and 17 bases lay between the germline ends. The CDR3 loop spans 15 amino acids. The CDR3 reads CASSDLRDGIYEQYF. CDR3 DNA sequence: TGTGCCAGCAGTGACCTCCGGGACGGAATCTACGAGCAGTACTTC.

The rearrangement uses TRBV7-9 and TRBJ2-7, with D unclear. The CDR3 is made up of 15 amino acids. V lost 1 base, J lost 2 bases, and 12 bases lay in between. The germline V gene has CDR1 SEHNR and CDR2 FQNEAQ (reference sequence). The CDR3 nucleotides are TGTGCCAGCAGCTTAGTTCCGACTGGAACCTACGAGCAGTACTTC. Translating it yields CASSLVPTGTYEQYF.

This clonotype was seen at least ten times. CDR3 residues: CASSSRTSGYEQYF. CDR3 sequence (DNA): TGTGCCAGCAGCTCACGGACTAGCGGGTACGAGCAGTACTTC. The chain has TRBV7-9 and TRBJ2-7; 11 nucleotides agree with TRBD2. CDR3 length: 14 residues. Trimming cost V 4 bases and J 4 bases; bases outside gene matches: 3. The germline gives CDR1 SEHNR, CDR2 FQNEAQ (reference sequence).

The table lists this clonotype with a few counts. The chain is built from TRBV4-2 and TRBJ1-1; D call uncertain. This CDR3 spans 12 amino acids. V was pared by 0 bases and J by 8 bases, with 7 bases between. In germline, CDR1 is LGHNA, CDR2 YNFKEQ. As DNA, the CDR3 is TGTGCCAGCAGCCAAGATTTGACCGAAGCTTTCTTT. Translation gives CASSQDLTEAFF.

This sequence joins TRBV6-2 or TRBV6-3 and TRBJ1-2, with TRBD1 identical over 9 bases. CDR1 MNHEY and CDR2 SVGEGT come from the germline V gene. V trimming: 6 bases; J trimming: 8 bases; junction bases outside the gene matches: 13. The CDR3 has 15 residues. CDR3 DNA sequence: TGTGCCAGCAGGATAAATACAGGGGGCTGGAGCGGCTACACCTTC. This codes for CASRINTGGWSGYTF.

This clonotype was counted at least ten times. The chain is built from TRBV29-1 and TRBJ1-1; D gene uncertain. Germline V gene sequence: CDR1 SQVTM, CDR2 ANQGSEA. CDR3 length: 12 amino acids. Trimming removed 4 bases from V and 1 base from J, with 7 bases in between. CDR3 DNA: TGCAGCGTTGGACGGTGGAACACTGAAGCTTTCTTT. Protein product: CSVGRWNTEAFF.

The table lists this clonotype with many counts. This rearrangement joins TRBV20-1 to TRBJ1-6; 8 bases are a match to TRBD1. After removal of 2 bases from V and 10 bases from J, the junction contained 7 bases not matched to a gene. CDR3 length: 14 amino acids. Germline V gene sequence: CDR1 DFQATT, CDR2 SNEGSKA (reference sequence). CDR3: CSARQGQEASPLHF. The DNA for the CDR3 is TGCAGTGCTAGACAGGGACAGGAGGCCTCACCCCTCCACTTT.

The chain employs TRBV28 and TRBJ2-2; D is possibly TRBD1 (6 bases). The V and J ends lost 2 bases and 8 bases respectively, with 24 bases between them. The germline gives CDR1 MDHEN, CDR2 SYDVKM. The CDR3 contains 18 residues. This CDR3 is CASSLGLLGDRSGGELFF. The CDR3 DNA reads TGTGCCAGCAGTTTAGGATTATTGGGAGACAGGAGTGGAGGGGAGCTGTTTTTT.

This clonotype came up many times. The chain carries TRBV10-3 and TRBJ2-7, with 8 bases fitting TRBD1. There are 14 residues in the CDR3. Losses at the gene ends were 4 bases for V and 6 bases for J; bases not matched to a gene: 8. Germline V gene data show CDR1 as ENHRY and CDR2 as SYGVKD. The CDR3 DNA reads as TGTGCCATCAGTGTTTGGACAGGGACGCGCGAGCAGTACTTC. Encoded protein: CAISVWTGTREQYF.

This chain links TRBV30 with TRBJ2-7; D may be TRBD1 (6 bases). The V end was cut by 2 bases, the J end by 3 bases, with 17 bases between. CDR3 length: 15 residues. Germline assignment: CDR1 GTSNPN and CDR2 SVGIG (reference sequence). CDR3 residues: CAWSFKQGLDYEQYF. The CDR3 bases are TGTGCCTGGAGTTTTAAGCAGGGGTTAGACTACGAGCAGTACTTC.

Only a few counts were recorded for this clonotype. The CDR3 loop reads CAISDLTGKVNTGELFF. Written as DNA, the CDR3 is TGTGCCATCAGTGACCTAACAGGGAAGGTGAACACCGGGGAGCTGTTTTTT. The genes are TRBV10-3 and TRBJ2-2; perhaps TRBD1 as D (6 bases). This CDR3 contains 17 residues. Germline V gene sequence: CDR1 ENHRY, CDR2 SYGVKD. Trimming stripped 3 bases from V and 1 base from J, with 15 bases between.

This clonotype has ten or more counts. This chain uses TRBV24-1 with TRBJ1-2, with TRBD1 as a possible D gene (6 bases). The CDR3 has 15 amino acids. Trimming pared 4 bases from V and 5 bases from J, leaving 16 bases between. From germline, CDR1 is KGHDR and CDR2 SFDVKD. Here the CDR3 reads CATSEGQFGRYGYTF. Here the CDR3 DNA reads TGTGCCACCAGTGAGGGACAATTTGGACGATATGGCTACACCTTC.

This clonotype was detected only a few times. The rearrangement links TRBV11-2 to TRBJ2-4, with 8 bases lining up with TRBD1. Unmatched junction bases numbered 8, after V lost 4 bases and J lost 9 bases. This CDR3 comprises 14 residues. Germline CDR1 reads SGHAT; CDR2 reads FQNNGV. CDR3 protein: CASSSADRASIQYF. The CDR3 coding sequence is TGTGCCAGCAGCTCGGCGGACAGGGCTAGCATTCAGTACTTC.

The gene calls are TRBV7-2 and TRBJ2-7; TRBD1 or TRBD2 may be the D gene (5 bases each). Trimming cost V 0 bases and J 7 bases, with 13 bases left between them. Germline CDR1 and CDR2: SGHTA and FQGNSA. This CDR3 contains 14 residues. CDR3 amino acids: CASSLAGPRREQYF. In nucleotides, the CDR3 is TGTGCCAGCAGCTTAGCGGGACCTCGAAGGGAGCAGTACTTC.

The chain uses TRBV6-2 or TRBV6-3 and TRBJ2-3; 12 positions agree with TRBD1. Germline values: CDR1 MNHEY, CDR2 SVGEGT. With V trimmed by 0 bases and J by 8 bases, 6 bases remained unmatched. This CDR3 region has 16 residues. CDR3 in DNA: TGTGCCAGCAGTTACTCGGGACAGGGGGCGGACGGTACGCAGTATTTT. Its protein product is CASSYSGQGADGTQYF.

This chain uses TRBV4-1 with TRBJ2-7; weak D call: TRBD1 (6 bases). The V end lost 1 base, the J end lost 0 bases, and 10 bases lay between the germline ends. The CDR3 has 15 residues. Germline CDR1 is MGHRA and CDR2 is YSYEKL. The CDR3 bases are TGCGCCAGCAGCCAAGGCCGGGACAACTCCTACGAGCAGTACTTC. This encodes CASSQGRDNSYEQYF.

The rearrangement joins TRBV29-1 to TRBJ1-2; D might be TRBD1 (6 bases). From germline, CDR1 is SQVTM and CDR2 ANQGSEA. The CDR3 covers 12 residues. Trimming cost V 7 bases and J 7 bases, with 16 bases left between them. The CDR3 nucleotides read TGCAGCGCTGAGGACAGCTCCCTTGGCTACACCTTC. Protein sequence: CSAEDSSLGYTF.

The chain couples TRBV29-1 to TRBJ2-7; no reliable D call. The germline V and J ends were trimmed by 0 bases and 6 bases, with 9 bases remaining between them. The CDR3 length is 12 residues. CDR1 is SQVTM and CDR2 is ANQGSEA in the germline V gene. In DNA, the CDR3 is TGCAGCGTTGAAGATGTCAGAGTCGAGCAGTACTTC. Translating it yields CSVEDVRVEQYF.

The sample holds a few counts of this clonotype. The junction does not match germline at one end; this may be a read error. V is TRBV25-1 and J is TRBJ2-7, with a weak D call TRBD2 (6 bases). This CDR3 region has 13 residues. Germline V CDR1 and CDR2: MGHDK, SYGVNS. The CDR3 loop reads CASSETGGATPVF. The CDR3 region has the DNA TGTGCCAGCAGTGAAACCGGCGGGGCGACGCCGGTCTTC.

In this sample, this clonotype turned up a few times. This rearrangement joins TRBV5-5 to TRBJ2-3; tentative D call: TRBD1 (6 bases). CDR3 size: 15 residues. Germline-derived CDR1 and CDR2 are SGHKS and YYEKEE (reference sequence). V lost 2 bases to trimming and J lost 0 bases, with 10 bases between them. The CDR3 reads CASSFDRPSTDTQYF. The CDR3 DNA is TGTGCCAGCAGCTTTGACAGGCCTAGCACAGATACGCAGTATTTT.

The table lists this clonotype with many counts. The rearrangement uses TRBV12-3 or TRBV12-4 and TRBJ2-3; 7 bases align to TRBD2. After removal of 7 bases from V and 5 bases from J, the junction contained 9 bases not matched to a gene. The CDR3 covers 14 residues. In DNA form, the CDR3 reads TGTGCCAGCACCCCGGGGGTAGCGGGAGATACGCAGTATTTT. Residues: CASTPGVAGDTQYF.

At least ten counts were recorded for this clonotype. This chain joins TRBV10-3 and TRBJ2-5; D perhaps matches TRBD2 (5 bases). Germline V CDR1 and CDR2: ENHRY, SYGVKD. The V end was cut by 7 bases, the J end by 2 bases, with 14 bases between. This CDR3 region has 14 residues. CDR3 sequence reads: CAIKGGTLQETQYF. Written as DNA, the CDR3 is TGTGCCATCAAAGGAGGAACATTACAAGAGACCCAGTACTTC.

In this sample, this clonotype turned up many times. V and J are TRBV5-1 and TRBJ1-1, with 8 bases aligning to TRBD1. Germline V gene lookup returns CDR1 SGHRS and CDR2 YFSETQ. Unmatched junction bases numbered 5, after V lost 2 bases and J lost 2 bases. CDR3 length: 15 residues. The CDR3 DNA reads TGCGCCAGCAGCTTTACGGACAGGGTTAACACTGAAGCTTTCTTT. It yields the protein CASSFTDRVNTEAFF.

Concerning this clonotype: A much bigger clone sits one base away, suggesting this may be a read error. The chain employs TRBV20-1 and TRBJ2-3, with D maybe TRBD1 (5 bases). The last part of the DNA fits TRBJ1-5 better; the J call may be wrong. The CDR3 length is 15 residues. Germline V lookup: CDR1 DFQATT, CDR2 SNEGSKA (reference sequence). Here the CDR3 DNA reads TGCAGTGCTAGATTACTAGCGGGGGAAACAGATACGCAGCATTTT. It specifies CSARLLAGETDTQHF.

This clonotype has only a few counts. This chain connects TRBV29-1 to TRBJ1-2, with D hard to call. Germline V gene lookup returns CDR1 SQVTM and CDR2 ANQGSEA. The CDR3 length is 14 residues. The V end was cut by 3 bases, the J end by 4 bases, with 15 bases between. CDR3 coding DNA: TGCAGCGTTGATGGGTCTGCAGTTATCTATGGCTACACCTTC. Translated, it gives CSVDGSAVIYGYTF.

Ten or more counts support this clonotype. The chain carries TRBV3-1 and TRBJ2-1, with D unclear. V was shortened by 4 bases and J by 2 bases, with 18 bases between the two germline ends. Germline loops: CDR1 LGHDT, CDR2 YNNKEL (reference sequence). The CDR3 consists of 17 residues. CDR3: CASSPLGLADTYNEQFF. The CDR3 DNA reads as TGTGCCAGCAGCCCTCTCGGATTAGCTGATACCTACAATGAGCAGTTCTTC.

The rearrangement links TRBV29-1 to TRBJ2-3, with TRBD2 matching 8 bases. The CDR3 extends over 11 amino acids. Per the germline V gene, CDR1 is SQVTM and CDR2 is ANQGSEA. Trimming cost V 7 bases and J 9 bases; bases outside gene matches: 6. CDR3 DNA: TGCAGCGGTGGAGCGGGGGACACGCAGTATTTT. This gives the protein CSGGAGDTQYF.

The chain combines TRBV29-1 with TRBJ2-1; D might be TRBD1 or TRBD2, each matching 5 bases. CDR1 and CDR2 (germline): SQVTM, ANQGSEA. The CDR3 loop spans 10 amino acids. The V gene lost 4 bases and the J gene lost 15 bases, with 13 bases spanning the gap. CDR3 in amino acids: CSVVVEGPFF. DNA of the CDR3: TGCAGCGTTGTAGTTGAGGGGCCGTTCTTC.